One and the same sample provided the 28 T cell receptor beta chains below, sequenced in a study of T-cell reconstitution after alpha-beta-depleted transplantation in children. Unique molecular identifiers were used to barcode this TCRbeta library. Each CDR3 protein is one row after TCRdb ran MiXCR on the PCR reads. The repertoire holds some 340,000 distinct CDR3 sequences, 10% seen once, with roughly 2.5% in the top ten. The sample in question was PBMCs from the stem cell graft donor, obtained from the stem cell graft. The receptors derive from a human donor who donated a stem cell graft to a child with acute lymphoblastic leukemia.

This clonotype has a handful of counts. The CDR3 sequence is CSARDYPTDEQFF. CDR3 bases: TGCAGTGCTCGGGACTACCCGACCGATGAGCAGTTCTTC. The chain is built from TRBV20-1 and TRBJ2-1; 7 positions match TRBD2. Germline assignment: CDR1 DFQATT and CDR2 SNEGSKA (reference sequence). V lost 5 bases, J lost 8 bases, and 9 bases stayed unmatched. The CDR3 is made up of 13 amino acids.

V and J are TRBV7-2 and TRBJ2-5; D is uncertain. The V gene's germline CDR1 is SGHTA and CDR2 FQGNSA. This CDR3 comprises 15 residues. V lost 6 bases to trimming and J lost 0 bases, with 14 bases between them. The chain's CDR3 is CASRGLGLYQETQYF. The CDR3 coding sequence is TGTGCCAGCAGGGGCCTGGGGTTGTACCAAGAGACCCAGTACTTC.

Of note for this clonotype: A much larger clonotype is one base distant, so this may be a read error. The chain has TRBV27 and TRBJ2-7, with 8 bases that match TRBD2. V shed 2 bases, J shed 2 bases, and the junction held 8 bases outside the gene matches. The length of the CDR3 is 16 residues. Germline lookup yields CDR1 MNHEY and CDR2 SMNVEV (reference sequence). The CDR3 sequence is CASSLRLTSVAYEQYF. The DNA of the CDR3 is TGTGCCAGCAGTTTACGACTGACTAGCGTCGCCTACGAGCAGTACTTC.

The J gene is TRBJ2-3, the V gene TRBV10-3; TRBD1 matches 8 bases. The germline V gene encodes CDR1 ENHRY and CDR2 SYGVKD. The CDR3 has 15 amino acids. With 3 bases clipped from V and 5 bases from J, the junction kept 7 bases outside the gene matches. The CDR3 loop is CAISDPDREEDTQYF. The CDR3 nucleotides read TGTGCCATCAGTGACCCGGACAGGGAGGAAGATACGCAGTATTTT.

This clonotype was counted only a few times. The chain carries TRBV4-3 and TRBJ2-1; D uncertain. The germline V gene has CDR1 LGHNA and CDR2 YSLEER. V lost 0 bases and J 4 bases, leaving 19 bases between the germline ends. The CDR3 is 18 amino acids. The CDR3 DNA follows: TGCGCCAGCAGCCAAGAGGCAGCCATAGGGCTATTGTACAATGAGCAGTTCTTC. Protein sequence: CASSQEAAIGLLYNEQFF.

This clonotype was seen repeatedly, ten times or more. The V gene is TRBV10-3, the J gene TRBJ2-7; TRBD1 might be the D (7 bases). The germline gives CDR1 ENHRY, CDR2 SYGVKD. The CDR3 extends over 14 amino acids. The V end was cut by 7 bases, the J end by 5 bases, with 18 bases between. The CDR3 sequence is CAITSRRGQDEQYF. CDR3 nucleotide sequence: TGTGCCATCACGAGTAGGAGGGGGCAGGACGAGCAGTACTTC.

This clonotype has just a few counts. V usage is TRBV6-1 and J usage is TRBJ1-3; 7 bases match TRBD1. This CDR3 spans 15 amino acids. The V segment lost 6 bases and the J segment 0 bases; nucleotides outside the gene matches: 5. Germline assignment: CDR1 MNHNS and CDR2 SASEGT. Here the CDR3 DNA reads TGTGCCAGCAGCCAGGGACAGATCTCTGGAAACACCATATATTTT. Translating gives CASSQGQISGNTIYF.

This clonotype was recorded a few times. In DNA form, the CDR3 reads TGTGCCAGCAGCTTTCGGGGCGCCTACAATGAGCAGTTCTTC. This encodes CASSFRGAYNEQFF. J is TRBJ2-1 and V is TRBV7-2; D is tentatively TRBD1 or TRBD2 (5 bases each). This CDR3 comprises 14 residues. Germline loops: CDR1 SGHTA, CDR2 FQGNSA. Trimming shortened V by 3 bases and J by 2 bases, and 8 bases separated the two germline ends.

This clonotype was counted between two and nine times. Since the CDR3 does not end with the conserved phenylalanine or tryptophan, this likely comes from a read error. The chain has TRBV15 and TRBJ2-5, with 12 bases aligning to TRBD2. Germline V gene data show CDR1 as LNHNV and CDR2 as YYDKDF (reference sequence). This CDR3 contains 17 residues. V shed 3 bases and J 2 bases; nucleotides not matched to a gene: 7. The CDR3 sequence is CATSRALGLAGQETQYS. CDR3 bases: TGTGCCACCAGCAGGGCGCTCGGACTAGCGGGACAAGAGACCCAGTACTCC.

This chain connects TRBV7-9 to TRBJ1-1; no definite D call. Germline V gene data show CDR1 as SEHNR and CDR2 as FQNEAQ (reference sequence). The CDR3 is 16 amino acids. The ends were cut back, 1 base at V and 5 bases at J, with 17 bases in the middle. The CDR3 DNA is TGTGCCAGCAGCTTAGGCGGGGAGCGCGGGTTAACTGAAGCTTTCTTT. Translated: CASSLGGERGLTEAFF.

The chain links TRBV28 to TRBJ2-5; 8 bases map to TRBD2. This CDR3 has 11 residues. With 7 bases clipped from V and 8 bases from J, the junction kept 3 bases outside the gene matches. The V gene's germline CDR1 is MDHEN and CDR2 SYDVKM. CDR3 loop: CASNSGTTQYF. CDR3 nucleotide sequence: TGTGCCAGCAATAGCGGGACCACCCAGTACTTC.

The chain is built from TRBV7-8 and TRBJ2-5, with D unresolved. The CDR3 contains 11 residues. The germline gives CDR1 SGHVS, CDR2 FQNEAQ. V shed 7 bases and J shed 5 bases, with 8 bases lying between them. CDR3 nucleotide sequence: TGTGCCAGCACCCCTTCGGAGACCCAGTACTTC. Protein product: CASTPSETQYF.

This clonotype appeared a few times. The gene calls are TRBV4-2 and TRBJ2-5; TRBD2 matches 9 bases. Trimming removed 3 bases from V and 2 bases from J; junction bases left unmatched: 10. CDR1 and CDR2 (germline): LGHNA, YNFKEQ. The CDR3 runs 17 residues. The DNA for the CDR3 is TGTGCCAGCAGCCAGTCACTAGCGGGCGGGGAGCAAGAGACCCAGTACTTC. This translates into CASSQSLAGGEQETQYF.

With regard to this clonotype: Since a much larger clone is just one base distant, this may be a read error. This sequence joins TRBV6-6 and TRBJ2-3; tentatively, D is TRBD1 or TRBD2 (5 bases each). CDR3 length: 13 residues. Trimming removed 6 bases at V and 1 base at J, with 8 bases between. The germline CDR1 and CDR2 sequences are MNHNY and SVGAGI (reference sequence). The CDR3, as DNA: TGTGCCAGCAGGGGACGGGGCACAGATACGCAGTATTTT. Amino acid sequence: CASRGRGTDTQYF.

The CDR3 sequence is CASSPRTSGRPWEQFF. The CDR3 DNA is TGTGCCAGCTCACCGCGGACTAGCGGGAGGCCATGGGAGCAGTTCTTC. This chain connects TRBV18 to TRBJ2-1; 14 bases align to TRBD2. V trimming: 3 bases; J trimming: 10 bases; junction bases outside the gene matches: 8. From germline, CDR1 is KGHSH and CDR2 LQKENI. The CDR3 length is 16 residues.

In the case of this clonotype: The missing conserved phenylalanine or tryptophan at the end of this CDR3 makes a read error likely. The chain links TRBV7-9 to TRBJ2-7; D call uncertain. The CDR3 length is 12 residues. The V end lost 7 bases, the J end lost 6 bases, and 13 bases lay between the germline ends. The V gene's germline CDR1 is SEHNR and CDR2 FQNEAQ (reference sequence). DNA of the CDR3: TGTGCCAGCAACCACGAGTGGGGCGAGCAGTACTCC. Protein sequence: CASNHEWGEQYS.

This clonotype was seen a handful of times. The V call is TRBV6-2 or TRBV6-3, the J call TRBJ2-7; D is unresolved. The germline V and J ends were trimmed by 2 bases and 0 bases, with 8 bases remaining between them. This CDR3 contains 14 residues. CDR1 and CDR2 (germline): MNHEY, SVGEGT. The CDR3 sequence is CASSYGSSSYEQYF. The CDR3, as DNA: TGTGCCAGCAGTTACGGATCCAGCTCCTACGAGCAGTACTTC.

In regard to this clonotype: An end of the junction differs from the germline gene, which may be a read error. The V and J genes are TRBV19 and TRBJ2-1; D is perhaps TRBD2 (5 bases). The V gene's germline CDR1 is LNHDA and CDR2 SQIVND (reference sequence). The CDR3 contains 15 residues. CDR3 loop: CASSKTSGPYTEQFF. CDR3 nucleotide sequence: TGTGCCAGTAGTAAAACCAGCGGACCCTACACTGAGCAGTTCTTC.

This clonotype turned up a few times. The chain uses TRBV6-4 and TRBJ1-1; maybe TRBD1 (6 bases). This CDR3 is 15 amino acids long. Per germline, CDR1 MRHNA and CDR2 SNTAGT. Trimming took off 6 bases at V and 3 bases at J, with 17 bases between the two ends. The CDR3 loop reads CASRLNQGPDTEAFF. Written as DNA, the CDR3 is TGTGCCAGCAGACTCAATCAGGGGCCCGACACTGAAGCTTTCTTT.

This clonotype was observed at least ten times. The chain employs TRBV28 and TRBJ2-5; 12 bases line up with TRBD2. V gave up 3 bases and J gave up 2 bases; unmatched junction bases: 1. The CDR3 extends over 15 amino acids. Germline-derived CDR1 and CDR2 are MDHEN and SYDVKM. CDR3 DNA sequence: TGTGCCAGCAGTTTCGGGACTAGCGGGCAAGAGACCCAGTACTTC. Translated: CASSFGTSGQETQYF.

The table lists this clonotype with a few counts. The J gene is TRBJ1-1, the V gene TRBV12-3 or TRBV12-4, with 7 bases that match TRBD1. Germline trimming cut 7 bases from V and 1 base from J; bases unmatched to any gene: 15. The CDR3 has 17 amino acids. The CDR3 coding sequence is TGTGCCAGCACCCAAAGCCGGGACAGCCCCGGGAACACTGAAGCTTTCTTT. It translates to CASTQSRDSPGNTEAFF.

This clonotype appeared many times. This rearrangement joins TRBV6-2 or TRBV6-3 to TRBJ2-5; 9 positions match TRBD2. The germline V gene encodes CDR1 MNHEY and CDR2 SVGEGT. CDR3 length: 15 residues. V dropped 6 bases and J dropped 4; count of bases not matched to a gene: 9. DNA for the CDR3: TGTGCCAGCAGCCGCTTAGCGGGAGTCGGAGAGACCCAGTACTTC. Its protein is CASSRLAGVGETQYF.

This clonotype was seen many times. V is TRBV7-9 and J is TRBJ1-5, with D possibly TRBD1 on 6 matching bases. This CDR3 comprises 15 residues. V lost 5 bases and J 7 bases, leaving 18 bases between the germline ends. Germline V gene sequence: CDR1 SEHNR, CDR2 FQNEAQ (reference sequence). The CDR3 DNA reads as TGTGCCAGCAGCCCCTCGGGGGGGCCGAGGCAGCCCCAGCATTTT. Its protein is CASSPSGGPRQPQHF.

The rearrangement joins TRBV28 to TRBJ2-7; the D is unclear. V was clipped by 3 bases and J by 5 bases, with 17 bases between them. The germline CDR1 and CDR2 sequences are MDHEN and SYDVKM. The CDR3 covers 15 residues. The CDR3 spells CASSLLSMGSHEQYF. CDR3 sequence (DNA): TGTGCCAGCAGTTTGCTAAGCATGGGGTCCCACGAGCAGTACTTC.

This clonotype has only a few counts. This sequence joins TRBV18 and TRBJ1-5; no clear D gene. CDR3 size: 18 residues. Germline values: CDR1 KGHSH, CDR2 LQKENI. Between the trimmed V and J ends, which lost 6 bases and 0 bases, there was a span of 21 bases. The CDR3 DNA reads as TGTGCCAGCTCCCTGTTAGCAGGCGACCAATATAGCAATCAGCCCCAGCATTTT. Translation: CASSLLAGDQYSNQPQHF.

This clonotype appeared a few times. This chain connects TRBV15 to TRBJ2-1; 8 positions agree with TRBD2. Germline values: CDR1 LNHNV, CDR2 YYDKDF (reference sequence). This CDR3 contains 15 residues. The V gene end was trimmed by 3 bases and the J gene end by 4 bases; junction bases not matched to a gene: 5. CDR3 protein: CATSRAGGGYNEQFF. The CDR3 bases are TGTGCCACCAGCAGGGCCGGGGGGGGATACAATGAGCAGTTCTTC.

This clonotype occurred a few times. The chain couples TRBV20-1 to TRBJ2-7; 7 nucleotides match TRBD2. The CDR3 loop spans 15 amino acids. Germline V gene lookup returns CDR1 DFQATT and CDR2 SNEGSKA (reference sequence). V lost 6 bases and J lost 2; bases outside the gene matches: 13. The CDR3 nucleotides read TGCAGTGCAATCGTGTGGGGACTACAGACCTACGAGCAGTACTTC. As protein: CSAIVWGLQTYEQYF.

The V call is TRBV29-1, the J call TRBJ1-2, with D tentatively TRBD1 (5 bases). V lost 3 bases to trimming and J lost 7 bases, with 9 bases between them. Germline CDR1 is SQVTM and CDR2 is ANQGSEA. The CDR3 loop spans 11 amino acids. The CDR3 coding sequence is TGCAGCGTTGATGGGGGTCCTGGCTACACCTTC. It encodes CSVDGGPGYTF. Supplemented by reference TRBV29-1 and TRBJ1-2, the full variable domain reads SAVISQKPSRDICQRGTSLTIQCQVDSQVTMMFWYRQQPGQSLTLIATANQGSEATYESGFVIDKFPISRPNLTFSTLTVSNMSPEDSSIYLCSVDGGPGYTFGSGTRLTVV.